This T cell receptor (beta chain) was retrieved from a study of T-cell memory formation after mild COVID-19. Study results and caveats: The study found balanced CD4/CD8 in clones contracting day 15 to 85 and a CD4+ lean in later expanders.

TCRdb reprocessed the 5' RACE reads via MiXCR and lists one record per CDR3 protein. The table includes roughly 160,000 distinct CDR3 sequences, around 10% detected once. This CDR3 has 15 residues. V was pared by 0 bases and J by 5 bases, with 13 bases between. CDR1 and CDR2 from the germline V gene are LNHNV and YYDKDF (reference sequence). This clonotype has more than one count but fewer than ten. The antigen is undetermined. This chain connects TRBV15 to TRBJ1-2, with D hard to call. This sequence was found in a man between 18 and 29 years old who had mild COVID-19 (a few samples of this study predate the infection). Cell type and time point are not known. The sequenced sample consisted of PBMCs or a T cell subset sorted from them (not recorded which). CDR3 sequence: CATSRDPSLGYGYTF. CDR3 coding DNA: TGTGCCACCAGCAGAGATCCGAGCCTGGGGTATGGCTACACCTTC.